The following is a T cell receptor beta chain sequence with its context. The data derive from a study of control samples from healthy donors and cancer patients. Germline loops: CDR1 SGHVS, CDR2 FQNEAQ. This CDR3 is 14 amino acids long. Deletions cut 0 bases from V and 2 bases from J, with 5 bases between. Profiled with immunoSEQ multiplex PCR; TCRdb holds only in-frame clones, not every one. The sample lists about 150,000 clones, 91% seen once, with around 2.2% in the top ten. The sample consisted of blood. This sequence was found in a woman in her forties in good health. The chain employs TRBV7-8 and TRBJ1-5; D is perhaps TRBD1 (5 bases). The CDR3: CASSLAGGNQPQHF. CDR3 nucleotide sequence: TGTGCCAGCAGCTTAGCAGGGGGCAATCAGCCCCAGCATTTT.